The text below deals with one T cell receptor beta chain. The V segment lost 5 bases and the J segment 9 bases; nucleotides outside the gene matches: 7. This CDR3 spans 13 amino acids. Germline V gives CDR1 SGHTA, CDR2 FQGNSA. This sample was taken from a study of blood T cell repertoires in COVID-19. Clones were read by immunoSEQ multiplex PCR, and TCRdb kept only the in-frame ones, dropping some. The sample records over 120,000 clones, about 87% being singletons. The receptor was derived from a man aged 50 to 59 who had recovered from COVID-19. Sample: peripheral blood. The chain combines TRBV7-2 with TRBJ1-2, with 9 bases aligning to TRBD1. CDR3 sequence: CASSPGTGNSYTF. In nucleotides, the CDR3 is TGTGCCAGCAGCCCTGGGACAGGGAACAGCTACACCTTC.